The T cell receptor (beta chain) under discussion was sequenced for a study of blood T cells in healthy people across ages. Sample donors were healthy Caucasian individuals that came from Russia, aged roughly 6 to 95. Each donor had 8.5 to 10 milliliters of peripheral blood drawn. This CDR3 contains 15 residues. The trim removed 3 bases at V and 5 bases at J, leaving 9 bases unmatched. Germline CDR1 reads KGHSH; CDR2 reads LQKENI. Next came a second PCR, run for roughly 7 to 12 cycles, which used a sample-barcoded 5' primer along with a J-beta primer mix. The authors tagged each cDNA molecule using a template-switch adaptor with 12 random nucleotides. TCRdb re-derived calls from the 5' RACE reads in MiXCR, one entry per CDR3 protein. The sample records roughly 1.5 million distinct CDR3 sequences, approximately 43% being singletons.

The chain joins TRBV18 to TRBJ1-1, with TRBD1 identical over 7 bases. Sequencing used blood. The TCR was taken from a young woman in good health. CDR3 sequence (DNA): TGTGCCAGCTCACCCCGGGGACAGATGAGGACTGAAGCTTTCTTT. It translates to CASSPRGQMRTEAFF.